What follows are 12 T cell receptor beta chains derived from one specimen sequenced in a study of cytomegalovirus exposure and HLA in healthy donors. The study ran its PCR with 60 Vbeta and 13 Jbeta primers. Produced via immunoSEQ multiplex PCR; TCRdb's table is partial and in-frame only. The repertoire shows some 72,000 clones; the top ten hold 4% to 6%. Sequenced material: PBMCs. These TCRs come from a man between 35 and 55 years old in good health and CMV-seronegative.

V usage is TRBV19 and J usage is TRBJ2-6; D not certain. The CDR3 extends over 16 amino acids. V was shortened by 2 bases and J by 2 bases, with 10 bases between the two germline ends. The germline gives CDR1 LNHDA, CDR2 SQIVND (reference sequence). CDR3 coding DNA: TGTGCCAGTAGTATACCAGCGCCTACTGGGGCCAACGTCCTGACTTTC. Protein: CASSIPAPTGANVLTF.

The CDR3 DNA follows: TGTGCCAGCAGCTTATTCGCGAGCACAGATACGCAGTATTTT. Protein product: CASSLFASTDTQYF. The gene calls are TRBV7-2 and TRBJ2-3, with unresolved D. The CDR3 is 14 amino acids. Germline CDR1 SGHTA, CDR2 FQGNSA. V was shortened by 2 bases and J by 0 bases, with 6 bases between the two germline ends.

A word on this clone: The sample holds other DNA sequences that translate to the same CDR3. The genes are TRBV7-2 and TRBJ2-5, with 8 bases identical to TRBD2. The CDR3 loop spans 16 amino acids. J lost 4 bases, V lost 1 base, and 8 bases had no gene match. CDR1 is SGHTA, CDR2 FQGNSA, per germline. The CDR3 reads CASSLGVAGGRETQYF. The CDR3 DNA reads TGTGCCAGCAGCTTAGGGGTGGCGGGGGGAAGAGAGACCCAGTACTTC.

The gene calls are TRBV5-1 and TRBJ1-2; 7 nucleotides match TRBD1. Trimming cost V 2 bases and J 5 bases; bases outside gene matches: 12. From germline, CDR1 is SGHRS and CDR2 YFSETQ. The CDR3 loop spans 16 amino acids. This chain's CDR3 is CASSLTTGQEKYGYTF. The CDR3 DNA reads TGCGCCAGCAGCTTAACCACTGGACAGGAGAAATATGGCTACACCTTC.

CDR3 sequence: CAWSPGSEQYF. In DNA form, the CDR3 reads TGTGCCTGGAGTCCGGGATCCGAGCAGTACTTC. The rearrangement links TRBV30 to TRBJ2-7; the D gene is possibly TRBD2 (5 bases). Germline CDR1 reads GTSNPN; CDR2 reads SVGIG (reference sequence). Trimming took 2 bases from V and 6 from J, leaving 8 bases between them. This CDR3 contains 11 residues.

This chain uses TRBV7-2 with TRBJ2-1; the match to TRBD2 covers 15 bases. The CDR3 loop spans 16 amino acids. Germline V gene sequence: CDR1 SGHTA, CDR2 FQGNSA. Trimming removed 6 bases from V and 8 bases from J; junction bases left unmatched: 8. CDR3 residues: CASRKQGLAGGDEQFF. The CDR3 DNA sequence: TGTGCCAGCAGGAAACAGGGACTAGCGGGGGGCGATGAGCAGTTCTTC.

The chain's CDR3 is CASSGTGLRWTQYF. DNA for the CDR3: TGTGCCAGTTCCGGGACAGGGCTTCGTTGGACCCAGTACTTC. The genes are TRBV19 and TRBJ2-5; TRBD1 aligns across 9 bases. V lost 8 bases, J lost 7 bases, and 11 bases stayed unmatched. CDR3 length equals 14 residues. The germline CDR1 and CDR2 sequences are LNHDA and SQIVND (reference sequence).

This chain connects TRBV4-1 to TRBJ1-5; TRBD1 agrees at 7 bases. CDR1 is MGHRA and CDR2 is YSYEKL in the germline V gene. There are 14 residues in the CDR3. V shed 2 bases and J 6 bases; nucleotides not matched to a gene: 4. CDR3 bases: TGCGCCAGCAGCCAACAGGGGGAAGGTCAGCCCCAGCATTTT. It is translated as CASSQQGEGQPQHF.

This chain links TRBV7-9 with TRBJ1-2, with 7 bases matching TRBD1. The CDR3 has 15 amino acids. J gave up 0 bases and V 5 bases, and 6 bases lay outside the gene matches. Per the germline V gene, CDR1 is SEHNR and CDR2 is FQNEAQ (reference sequence). CDR3 loop: CASSPVDRANYGYTF. CDR3 DNA sequence: TGTGCCAGCAGCCCCGTTGACAGGGCTAACTATGGCTACACCTTC. Complete variable domain (other parts from reference TRBV7-9 and TRBJ1-2): DTGVSQNPRHKITKRGQNVTFRCDPISEHNRLYWYRQTLGQGPEFLTYFQNEAQLEKSRLLSDRFSAERPKGSFSTLEIQRTEQGDSAMYLCASSPVDRANYGYTFGSGTRLTVV.

DNA for the CDR3: TGTGCCAGCAGTTTACTTGTTACTACCCGAAACTACGAGCAGTACTTC. Its protein is CASSLLVTTRNYEQYF. The chain recombines TRBV28 with TRBJ2-7; no firm D call. Germline CDR1 is MDHEN and CDR2 is SYDVKM. This CDR3 has 16 amino acids. Trimming stripped 2 bases from V and 3 bases from J, with 17 bases between.

The rearrangement joins TRBV5-6 to TRBJ1-6; TRBD1 might be the D (6 bases). The CDR3 consists of 14 residues. The V end lost 2 bases, the J end lost 7 bases, and 10 bases lay between the germline ends. Germline assignment: CDR1 SGHDT and CDR2 YYEEEE. Written as DNA, the CDR3 is TGTGCCAGCAGCTTCCGAACAGGGAATTCACCCCTCCACTTT. The encoded protein is CASSFRTGNSPLHF.

The chain uses TRBV5-1 and TRBJ2-5, with 15 bases aligning to TRBD2. The CDR3 extends over 17 amino acids. Germline V gene data show CDR1 as SGHRS and CDR2 as YFSETQ. V was clipped by 2 bases and J by 0 bases; unmatched bases: 2. In DNA form, the CDR3 reads TGCGCCAGCAGCTTCGGGACTAGCGGGAGGTACCAAGAGACCCAGTACTTC. It yields the protein CASSFGTSGRYQETQYF.